This TCR beta chain was profiled in a study of blood T cell repertoires in COVID-19. At the level of the study: PBMCs, B-cell-depleted T cells, or T cells provided the cDNA or gDNA that made up the material.

Points on this clone: Compared with germline, one end of the junction differs, possibly owing to a read error.

Clinical history as reported by participants underpinned cohort assignment. This CDR3 contains 12 residues. CDR1 is SGHRS, CDR2 YFSETQ, per germline. Original data processing: Quantification of nucleated cells was approximated via reference gene primer amplification. Produced via immunoSEQ multiplex PCR; TCRdb's table is partial and in-frame only. V, J and clone size reflect that table, while D and trimming were determined from the DNA. The sample yields 300,000 to 400,000 clones, 85% to 90% seen once. The specimen was PBMCs or T cells enriched from blood (not recorded which). The source of this sequence is a man aged 18 to 30 who had recovered from COVID-19. The chain links TRBV5-1 to TRBJ1-2, with D perhaps TRBD1 (5 bases). The CDR3 nucleotides read TGCGCCAGCAGCTTGGAGCAAGGGGCTCCAGTCTTC. Translating gives CASSLEQGAPVF.